This TCR beta chain was sequenced during a study of T cell repertoires in cytomegalovirus infection. V shed 4 bases and J 9 bases; nucleotides not matched to a gene: 14. The CDR3 is 16 amino acids. Germline CDR1 and CDR2: LNHNV and YYDKDF (reference sequence). TCRdb ran MiXCR on the reads and lists one entry per CDR3 protein. Among roughly 720,000 distinct CDR3 sequences listed, approximately 40% were seen once. Material for sequencing was PBMCs. This chain joins TRBV15 and TRBJ2-1; TRBD2 aligns across 8 bases. The clonotype originates from a human donor in good health (CMV status not recorded). Some clones in this sample may be carry-over from other donors' samples. The CDR3 DNA reads TGTGCCACCAGCAAACCAGCCCCCGGCCGGGGGGGTGAGCAGTTCTTC. Protein: CATSKPAPGRGGEQFF.